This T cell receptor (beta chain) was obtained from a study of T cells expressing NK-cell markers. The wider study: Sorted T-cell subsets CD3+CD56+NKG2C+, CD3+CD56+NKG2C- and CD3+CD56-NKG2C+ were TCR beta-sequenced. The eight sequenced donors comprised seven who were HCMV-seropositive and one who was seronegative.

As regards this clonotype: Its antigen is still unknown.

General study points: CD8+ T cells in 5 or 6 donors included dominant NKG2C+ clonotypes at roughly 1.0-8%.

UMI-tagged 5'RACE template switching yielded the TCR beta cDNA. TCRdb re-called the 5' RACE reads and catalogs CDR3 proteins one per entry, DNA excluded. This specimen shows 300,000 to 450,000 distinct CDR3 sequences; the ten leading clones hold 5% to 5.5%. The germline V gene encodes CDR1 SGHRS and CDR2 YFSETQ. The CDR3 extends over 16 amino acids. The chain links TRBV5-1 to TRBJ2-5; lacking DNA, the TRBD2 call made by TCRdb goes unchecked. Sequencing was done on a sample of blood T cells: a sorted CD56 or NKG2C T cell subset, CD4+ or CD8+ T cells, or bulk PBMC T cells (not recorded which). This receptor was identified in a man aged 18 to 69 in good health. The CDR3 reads CASSDPGSLLGETQYF.